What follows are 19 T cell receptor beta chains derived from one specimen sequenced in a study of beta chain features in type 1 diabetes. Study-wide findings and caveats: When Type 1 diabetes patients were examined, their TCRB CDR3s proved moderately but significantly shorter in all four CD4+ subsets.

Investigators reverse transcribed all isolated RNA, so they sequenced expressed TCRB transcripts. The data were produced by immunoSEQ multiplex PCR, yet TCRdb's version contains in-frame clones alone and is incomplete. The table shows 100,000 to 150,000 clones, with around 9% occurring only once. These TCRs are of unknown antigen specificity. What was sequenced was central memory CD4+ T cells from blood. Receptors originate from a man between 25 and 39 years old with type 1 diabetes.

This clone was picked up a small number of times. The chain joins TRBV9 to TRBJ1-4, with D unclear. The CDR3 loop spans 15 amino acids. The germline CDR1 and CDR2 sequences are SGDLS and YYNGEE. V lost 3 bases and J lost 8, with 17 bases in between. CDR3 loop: CASSARSERREKLFF. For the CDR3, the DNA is TGTGCCAGCAGCGCCAGGTCCGAACGGCGCGAAAAACTGTTTTTT.

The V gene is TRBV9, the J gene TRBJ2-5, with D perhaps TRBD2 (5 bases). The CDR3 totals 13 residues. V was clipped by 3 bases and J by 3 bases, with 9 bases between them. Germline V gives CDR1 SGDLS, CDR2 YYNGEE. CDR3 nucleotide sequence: TGTGCCAGCAGCGGCCGGGATAAAGAGACCCAGTACTTC. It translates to CASSGRDKETQYF. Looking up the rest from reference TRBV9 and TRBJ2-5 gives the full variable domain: DSGVTQTPKHLITATGQRVTLRCSPRSGDLSVYWYQQSLDQGLQFLIQYYNGEERAKGNILERFSAQQFPDLHSELNLSSLELGDSALYFCASSGRDKETQYFGPGTRLLVL.

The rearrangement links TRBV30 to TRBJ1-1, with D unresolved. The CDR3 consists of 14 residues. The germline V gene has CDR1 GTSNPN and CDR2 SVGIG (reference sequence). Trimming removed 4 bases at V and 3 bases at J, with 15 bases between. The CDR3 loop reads CAWKSAGSYTEAFF. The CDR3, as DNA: TGTGCCTGGAAATCGGCGGGTTCCTACACTGAAGCTTTCTTT.

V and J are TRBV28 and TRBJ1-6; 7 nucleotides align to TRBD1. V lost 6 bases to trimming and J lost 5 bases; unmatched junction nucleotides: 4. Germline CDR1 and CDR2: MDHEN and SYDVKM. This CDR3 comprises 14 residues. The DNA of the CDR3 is TGTGCCAGCAGCCTAGGGGGCAATAATTCACCCCTCCACTTT. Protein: CASSLGGNNSPLHF.

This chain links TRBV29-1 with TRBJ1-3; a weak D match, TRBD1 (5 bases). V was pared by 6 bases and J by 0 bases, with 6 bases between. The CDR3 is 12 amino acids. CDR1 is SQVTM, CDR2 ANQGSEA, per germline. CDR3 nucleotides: TGCAGCGTCAGGGTCTCTGGAAACACCATATATTTT. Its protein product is CSVRVSGNTIYF.

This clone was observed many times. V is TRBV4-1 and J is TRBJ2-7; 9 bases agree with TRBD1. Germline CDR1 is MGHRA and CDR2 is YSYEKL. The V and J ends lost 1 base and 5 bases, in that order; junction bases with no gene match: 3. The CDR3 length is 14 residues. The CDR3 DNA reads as TGCGCCAGCAGCCAAGGGGACAGGGTGAACGAGCAGTACTTC. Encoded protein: CASSQGDRVNEQYF.

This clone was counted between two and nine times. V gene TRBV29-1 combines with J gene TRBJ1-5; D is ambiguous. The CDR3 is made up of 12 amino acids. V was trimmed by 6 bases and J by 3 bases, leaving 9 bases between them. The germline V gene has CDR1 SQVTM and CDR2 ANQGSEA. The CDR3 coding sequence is TGCAGCGTAAGGGAGGTCAATCAGCCCCAGCATTTT. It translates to CSVREVNQPQHF.

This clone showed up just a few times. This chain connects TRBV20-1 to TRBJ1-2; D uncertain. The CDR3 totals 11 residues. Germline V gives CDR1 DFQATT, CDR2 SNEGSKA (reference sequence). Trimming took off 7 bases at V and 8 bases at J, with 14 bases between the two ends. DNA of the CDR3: TGCAGTGTAGGAGGGCCGAGGGGCTACACCTTC. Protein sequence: CSVGGPRGYTF.

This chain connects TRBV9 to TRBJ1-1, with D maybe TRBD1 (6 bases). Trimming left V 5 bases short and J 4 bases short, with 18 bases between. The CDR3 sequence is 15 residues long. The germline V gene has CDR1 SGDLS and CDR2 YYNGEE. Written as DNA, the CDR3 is TGTGCCAGCAGGCCTGGGGGGGGGCCAGGCACTGAAGCTTTCTTT. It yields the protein CASRPGGGPGTEAFF.

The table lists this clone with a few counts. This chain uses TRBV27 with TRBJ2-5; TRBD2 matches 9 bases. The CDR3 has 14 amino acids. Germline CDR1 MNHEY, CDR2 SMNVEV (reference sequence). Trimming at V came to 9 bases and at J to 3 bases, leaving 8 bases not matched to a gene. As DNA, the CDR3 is TGTGCCAGTACAGGGCGGGGGGGCGAAGAGACCCAGTACTTC. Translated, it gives CASTGRGGEETQYF.

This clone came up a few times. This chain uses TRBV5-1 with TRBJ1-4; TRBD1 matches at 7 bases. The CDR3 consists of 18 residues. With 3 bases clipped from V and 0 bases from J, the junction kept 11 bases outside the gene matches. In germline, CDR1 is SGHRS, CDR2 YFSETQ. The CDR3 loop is CASSYSPDRSSTNEKLFF. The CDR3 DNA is TGCGCCAGCAGCTACTCGCCGGACAGGTCGTCAACTAATGAAAAACTGTTTTTT.

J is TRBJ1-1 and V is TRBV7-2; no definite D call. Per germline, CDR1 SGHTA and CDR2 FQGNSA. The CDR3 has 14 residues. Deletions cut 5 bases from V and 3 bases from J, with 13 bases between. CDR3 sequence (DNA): TGTGCCAGCAGCAGCCGATACAGATACACTGAAGCTTTCTTT. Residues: CASSSRYRYTEAFF.

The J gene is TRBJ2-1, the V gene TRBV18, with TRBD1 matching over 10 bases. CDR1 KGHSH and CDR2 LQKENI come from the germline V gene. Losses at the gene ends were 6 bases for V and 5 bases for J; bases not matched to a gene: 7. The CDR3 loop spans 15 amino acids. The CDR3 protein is CASSLGQGSNNEQFF. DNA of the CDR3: TGTGCCAGCTCCTTGGGACAGGGGTCTAACAATGAGCAGTTCTTC.

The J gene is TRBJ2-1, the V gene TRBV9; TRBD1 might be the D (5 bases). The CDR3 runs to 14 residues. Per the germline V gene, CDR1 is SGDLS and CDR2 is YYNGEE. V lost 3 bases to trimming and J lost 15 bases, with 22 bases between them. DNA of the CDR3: TGTGCCAGCAGCGCGCACAGGAGCGTTGAAAGGGTGTTCTTC. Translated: CASSAHRSVERVFF.

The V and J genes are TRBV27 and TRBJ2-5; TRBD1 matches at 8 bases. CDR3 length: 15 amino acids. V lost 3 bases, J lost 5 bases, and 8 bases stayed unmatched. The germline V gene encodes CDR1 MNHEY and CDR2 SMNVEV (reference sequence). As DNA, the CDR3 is TGTGCCAGCAGTTTTAACAGGGGGATCGGGGAGACCCAGTACTTC. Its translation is CASSFNRGIGETQYF.

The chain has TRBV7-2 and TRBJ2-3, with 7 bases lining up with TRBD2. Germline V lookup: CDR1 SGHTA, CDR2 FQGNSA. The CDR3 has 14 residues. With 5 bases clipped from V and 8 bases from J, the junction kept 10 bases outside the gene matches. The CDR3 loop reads CASSPQERGGTQYF. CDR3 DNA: TGTGCCAGCAGCCCTCAAGAGCGGGGTGGTACGCAGTATTTT.

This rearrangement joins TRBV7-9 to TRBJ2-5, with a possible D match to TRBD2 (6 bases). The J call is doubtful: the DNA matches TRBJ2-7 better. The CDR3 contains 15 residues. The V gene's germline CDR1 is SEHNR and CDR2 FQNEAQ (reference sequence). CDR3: CASSLDGSLSYEQYF. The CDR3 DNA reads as TGTGCCAGCAGCTTAGACGGGAGTCTCTCCTACGAGCAGTACTTC.

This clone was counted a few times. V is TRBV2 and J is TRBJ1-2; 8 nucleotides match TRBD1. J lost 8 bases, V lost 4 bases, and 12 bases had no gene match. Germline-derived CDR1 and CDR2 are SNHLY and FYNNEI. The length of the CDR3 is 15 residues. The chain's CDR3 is CASSVQGASSGGYTF. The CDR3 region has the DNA TGTGCCAGCAGTGTTCAGGGGGCGTCCAGTGGGGGCTACACCTTC. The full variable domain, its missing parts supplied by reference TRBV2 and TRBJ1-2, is EPEVTQTPSHQVTQMGQEVILRCVPISNHLYFYWYRQILGQKVEFLVSFYNNEISEKSEIFDDQFSVERPDGSNFTLKIRSTKLEDSAMYFCASSVQGASSGGYTFGSGTRLTVV.

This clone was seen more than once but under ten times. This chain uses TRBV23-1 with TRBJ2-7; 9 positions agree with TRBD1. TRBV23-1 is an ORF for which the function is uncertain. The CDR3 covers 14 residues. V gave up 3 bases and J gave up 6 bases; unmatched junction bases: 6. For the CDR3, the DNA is TGCGCCAGCAGTCAGGGACAGGGCGCGGGCGAGCAGTACTTC. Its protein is CASSQGQGAGEQYF.